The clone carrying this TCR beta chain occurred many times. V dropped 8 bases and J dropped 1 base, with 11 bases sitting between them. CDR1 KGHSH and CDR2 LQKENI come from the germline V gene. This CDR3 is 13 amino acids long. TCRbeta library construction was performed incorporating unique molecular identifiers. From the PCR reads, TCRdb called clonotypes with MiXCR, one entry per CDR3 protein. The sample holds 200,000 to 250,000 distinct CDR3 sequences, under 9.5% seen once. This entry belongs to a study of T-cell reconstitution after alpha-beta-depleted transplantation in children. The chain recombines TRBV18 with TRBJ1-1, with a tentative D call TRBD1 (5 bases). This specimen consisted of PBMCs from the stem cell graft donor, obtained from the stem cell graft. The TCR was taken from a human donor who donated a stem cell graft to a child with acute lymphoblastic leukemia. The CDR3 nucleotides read TGTGCCAGCAGTCCCAGGGAGAACACTGAAGCTTTCTTT. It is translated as CASSPRENTEAFF.